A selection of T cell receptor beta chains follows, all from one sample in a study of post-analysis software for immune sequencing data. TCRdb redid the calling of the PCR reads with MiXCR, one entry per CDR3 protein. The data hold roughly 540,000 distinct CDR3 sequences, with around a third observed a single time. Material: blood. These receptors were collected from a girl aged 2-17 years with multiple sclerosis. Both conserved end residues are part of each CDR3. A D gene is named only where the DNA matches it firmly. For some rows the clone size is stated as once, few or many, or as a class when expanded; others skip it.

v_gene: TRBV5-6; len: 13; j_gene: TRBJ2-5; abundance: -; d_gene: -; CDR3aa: CASSSGTPSPQYF; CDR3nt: TGTGCCAGCAGCTCCGGGACCCCTTCCCCCCAGTACTTC
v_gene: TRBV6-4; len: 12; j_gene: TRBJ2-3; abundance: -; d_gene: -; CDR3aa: CASSTLTDTQYF; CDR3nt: TGTGCCAGCAGCACCTTAACAGATACGCAGTATTTT
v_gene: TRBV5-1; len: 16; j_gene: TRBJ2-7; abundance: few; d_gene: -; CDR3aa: CASSLNGGDRSYEQYF; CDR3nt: TGCGCCAGCAGCCTTAATGGGGGGGACAGATCCTACGAGCAGTACTTC
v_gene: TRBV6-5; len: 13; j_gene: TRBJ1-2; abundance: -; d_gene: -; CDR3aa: CASSRSTGKGYTF; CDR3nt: TGTGCCAGCAGTAGATCCACAGGGAAAGGCTACACCTTC
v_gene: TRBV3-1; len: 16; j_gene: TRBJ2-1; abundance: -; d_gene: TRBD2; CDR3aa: CASGQVIAGAYNEQFF; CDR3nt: TGTGCCAGCGGCCAAGTAATAGCGGGCGCCTACAATGAGCAGTTCTTC
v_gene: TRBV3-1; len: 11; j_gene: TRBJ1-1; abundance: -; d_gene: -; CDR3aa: CASSQGTGAFF; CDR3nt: TGTGCCAGCAGCCAAGGCACAGGAGCTTTCTTT
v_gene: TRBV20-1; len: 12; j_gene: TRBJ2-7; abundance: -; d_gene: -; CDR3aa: CSASWRGYEQYF; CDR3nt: TGCAGTGCTAGTTGGAGGGGCTACGAGCAGTACTTC
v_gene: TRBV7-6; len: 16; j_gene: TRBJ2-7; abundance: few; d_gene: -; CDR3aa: CASSSRRGAPLYEQYF; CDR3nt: TGTGCCAGCAGCTCTCGTAGAGGGGCGCCCCTCTACGAGCAGTACTTC
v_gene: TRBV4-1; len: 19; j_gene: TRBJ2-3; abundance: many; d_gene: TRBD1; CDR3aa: CASSQELGPGTASTDTQYF; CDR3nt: TGCGCCAGCAGCCAAGAATTGGGCCCCGGGACAGCCTCCACAGATACGCAGTATTTT
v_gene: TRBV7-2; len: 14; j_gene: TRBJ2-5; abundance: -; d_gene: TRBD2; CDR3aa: CASSLAGNGETQYF; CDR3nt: TGTGCCAGCAGCCTAGCGGGGAATGGGGAGACCCAGTACTTC
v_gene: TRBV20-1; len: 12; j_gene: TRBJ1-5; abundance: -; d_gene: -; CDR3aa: CSAWDINQPQHF; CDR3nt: TGCAGTGCTTGGGACATTAATCAGCCCCAGCATTTT
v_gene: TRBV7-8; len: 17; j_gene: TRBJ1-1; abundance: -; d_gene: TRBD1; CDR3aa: CASSQGQGADIRTEAFF; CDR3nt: TGTGCCAGCAGCCAGGGACAGGGAGCTGATATTCGCACTGAAGCTTTCTTT
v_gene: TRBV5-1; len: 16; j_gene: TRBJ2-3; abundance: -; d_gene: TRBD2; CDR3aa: CASRSSGGAVADTQYF; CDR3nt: TGCGCCAGCAGATCTAGCGGGGGGGCCGTTGCAGATACGCAGTATTTT
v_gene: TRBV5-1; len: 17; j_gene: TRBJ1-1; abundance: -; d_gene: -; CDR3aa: CASSFRARQTVTTEAFF; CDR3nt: TGCGCCAGCAGCTTTCGAGCCCGTCAGACAGTAACCACTGAAGCTTTCTTT
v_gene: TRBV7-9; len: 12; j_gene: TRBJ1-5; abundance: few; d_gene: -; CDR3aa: CASSFFDQPQHF; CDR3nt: TGTGCCAGCAGCTTCTTTGATCAGCCCCAGCATTTT
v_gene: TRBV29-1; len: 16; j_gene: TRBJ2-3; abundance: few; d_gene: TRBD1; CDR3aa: CSVEDRTGPSTDTQYF; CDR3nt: TGCAGCGTTGAAGATCGGACAGGCCCTAGCACAGATACGCAGTATTTT
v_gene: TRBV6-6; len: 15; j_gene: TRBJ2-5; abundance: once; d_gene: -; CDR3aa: CAGSSTGTYQETQYF; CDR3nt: TGTGCCGGCAGTTCCACCGGGACGTACCAAGAGACCCAGTACTTC
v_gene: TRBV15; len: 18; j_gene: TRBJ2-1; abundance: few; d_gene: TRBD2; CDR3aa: CATSRPNPVTSLYNEQFF; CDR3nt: TGTGCCACCAGCAGACCTAATCCCGTGACTAGCCTTTACAATGAGCAGTTCTTC
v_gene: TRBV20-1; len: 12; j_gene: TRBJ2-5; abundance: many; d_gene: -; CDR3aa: CSTNRRRETQYF; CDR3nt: TGCAGTACCAACCGGAGACGGGAGACCCAGTACTTC
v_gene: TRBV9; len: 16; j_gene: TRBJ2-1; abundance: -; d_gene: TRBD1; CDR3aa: CASSVAGTGGYNEQFF; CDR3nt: TGTGCCAGCAGCGTGGCCGGGACAGGGGGTTACAATGAGCAGTTCTTC
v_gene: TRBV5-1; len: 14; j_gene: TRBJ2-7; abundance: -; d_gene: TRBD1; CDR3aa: CASSLGTGKLEQYF; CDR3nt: TGCGCCAGCAGCTTAGGGACAGGGAAGCTCGAGCAGTACTTC
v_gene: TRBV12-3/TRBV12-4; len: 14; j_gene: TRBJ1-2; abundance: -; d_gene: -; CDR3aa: CASSLEASRYGYTF; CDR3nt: TGTGCCAGCAGTTTAGAGGCCAGCCGGTATGGCTACACCTTC
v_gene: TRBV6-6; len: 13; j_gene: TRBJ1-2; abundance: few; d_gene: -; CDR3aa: CASSYRTSDGYTF; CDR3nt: TGTGCCAGCAGTTACCGGACATCCGATGGCTACACCTTC
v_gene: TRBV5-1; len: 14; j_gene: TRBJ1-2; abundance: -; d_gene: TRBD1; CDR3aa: CASSRGDSDYGYTF; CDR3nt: TGCGCCAGCAGCAGAGGGGACAGTGACTATGGCTACACCTTC
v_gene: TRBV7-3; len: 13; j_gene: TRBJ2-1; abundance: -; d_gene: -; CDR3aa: CASSLISDNEQFF; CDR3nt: TGTGCCAGCAGCTTGATTAGCGATAATGAGCAGTTCTTC
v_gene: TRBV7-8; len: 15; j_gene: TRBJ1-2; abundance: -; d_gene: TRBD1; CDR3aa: CASSRDRAPNYGYTF; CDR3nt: TGTGCCAGCAGCAGAGACAGGGCCCCTAACTATGGCTACACCTTC
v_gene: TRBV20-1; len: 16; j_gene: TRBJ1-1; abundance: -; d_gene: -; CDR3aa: CSARDYKGPSEGEAFF; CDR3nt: TGCAGTGCTAGAGATTACAAGGGCCCGAGTGAAGGTGAAGCTTTCTTT
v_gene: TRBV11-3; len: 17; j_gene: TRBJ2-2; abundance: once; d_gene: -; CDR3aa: CASSPGLALPNTGELFF; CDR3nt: TGTGCCAGCAGCCCGGGCCTAGCCCTTCCGAACACCGGGGAGCTGTTTTTT
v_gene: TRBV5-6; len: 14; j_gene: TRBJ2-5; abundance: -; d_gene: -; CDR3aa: CASSASLEGETQYF; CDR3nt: TGTGCCAGCAGCGCCTCACTAGAAGGAGAGACCCAGTACTTC
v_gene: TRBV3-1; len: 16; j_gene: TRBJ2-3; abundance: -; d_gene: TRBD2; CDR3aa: CASSQDGSGGPDTQYF; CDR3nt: TGTGCCAGCAGCCAAGATGGAAGCGGGGGGCCAGATACGCAGTATTTT
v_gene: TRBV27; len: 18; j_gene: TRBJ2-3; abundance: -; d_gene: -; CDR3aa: CASNSHIGIVTSTDTQYF; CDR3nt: TGTGCCAGCAATTCGCACATCGGGATTGTCACCTCCACAGATACGCAGTATTTT
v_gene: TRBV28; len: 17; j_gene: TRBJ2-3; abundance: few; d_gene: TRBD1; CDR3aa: CASSLALGTGGLDTQYF; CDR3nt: TGTGCCAGCAGTTTAGCTTTGGGGACAGGGGGATTGGATACGCAGTATTTT
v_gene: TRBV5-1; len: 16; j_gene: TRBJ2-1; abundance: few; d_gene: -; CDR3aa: CASSLDGASSYNEQFF; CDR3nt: TGCGCCAGCAGCTTGGATGGGGCCAGCTCCTACAATGAGCAGTTCTTC
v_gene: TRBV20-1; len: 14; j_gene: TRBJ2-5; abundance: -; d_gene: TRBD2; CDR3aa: CSARRTSGVETQYF; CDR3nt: TGCAGTGCTCGACGGACTAGCGGGGTTGAGACCCAGTACTTC
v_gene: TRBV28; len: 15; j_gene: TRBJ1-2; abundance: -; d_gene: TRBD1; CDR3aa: CASSPRDRGCYGYTF; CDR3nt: TGTGCCAGCAGCCCCCGGGACAGGGGCTGCTATGGCTACACCTTC
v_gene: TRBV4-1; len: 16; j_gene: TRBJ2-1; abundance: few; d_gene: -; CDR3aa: CASSQVKGFWSDEQFF; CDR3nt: TGCGCCAGCAGCCAAGTCAAGGGATTTTGGTCGGATGAGCAGTTCTTC
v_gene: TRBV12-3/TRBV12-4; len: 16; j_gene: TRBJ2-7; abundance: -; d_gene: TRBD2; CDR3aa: CASRGSSGASYNEQYF; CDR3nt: TGTGCCAGCAGAGGCTCTAGCGGGGCGTCCTACAATGAGCAGTACTTC
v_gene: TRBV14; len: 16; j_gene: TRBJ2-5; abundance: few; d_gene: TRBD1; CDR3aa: CASSLRTGFGQETQYF; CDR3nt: TGTGCCAGCAGCCTCCGGACAGGGTTCGGCCAAGAGACCCAGTACTTC
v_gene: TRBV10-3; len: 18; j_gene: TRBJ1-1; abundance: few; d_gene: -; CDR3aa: CAISVDGGGVRVGTEAFF; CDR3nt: TGTGCCATCAGTGTAGATGGCGGCGGGGTTAGAGTGGGGACTGAGGCTTTCTTT
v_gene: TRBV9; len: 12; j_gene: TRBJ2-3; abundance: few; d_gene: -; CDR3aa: CASSVTGVAQYF; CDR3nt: TGTGCCAGCAGCGTCACTGGAGTCGCGCAGTATTTT
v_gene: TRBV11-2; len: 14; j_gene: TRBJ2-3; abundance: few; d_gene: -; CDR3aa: CASSLRSPLDTQYF; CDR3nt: TGTGCCAGCAGCTTACGTAGCCCTCTAGATACGCAGTATTTT
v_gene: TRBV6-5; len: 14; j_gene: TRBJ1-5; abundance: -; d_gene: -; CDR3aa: CASSPPGSNQPQHF; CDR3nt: TGTGCCAGCAGCCCTCCCGGGAGCAATCAGCCCCAGCATTTT
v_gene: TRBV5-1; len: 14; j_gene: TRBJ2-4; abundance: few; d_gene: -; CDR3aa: CASSLVGGPNIQYF; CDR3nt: TGCGCCAGCAGCTTGGTGGGGGGACCAAACATTCAGTACTTC
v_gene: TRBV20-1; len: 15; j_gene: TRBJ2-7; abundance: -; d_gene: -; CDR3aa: CSASLEQGAYNEQYF; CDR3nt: TGCAGTGCTAGCCTCGAACAGGGTGCCTACAATGAGCAGTACTTC
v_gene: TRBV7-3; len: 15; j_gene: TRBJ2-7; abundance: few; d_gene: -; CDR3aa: CASSLAGSPYNEQYF; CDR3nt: TGTGCCAGCAGCCTCGCGGGGAGCCCCTACAATGAGCAGTACTTC
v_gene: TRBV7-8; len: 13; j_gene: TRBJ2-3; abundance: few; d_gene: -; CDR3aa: CASQGGSGDTQYF; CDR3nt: TGTGCTAGCCAAGGGGGTTCGGGAGATACGCAGTATTTT
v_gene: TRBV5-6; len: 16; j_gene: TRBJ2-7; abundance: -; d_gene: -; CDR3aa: CASSFIRDLWAGAQYF; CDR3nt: TGTGCCAGCAGCTTTATAAGGGACTTATGGGCTGGGGCCCAGTACTTC
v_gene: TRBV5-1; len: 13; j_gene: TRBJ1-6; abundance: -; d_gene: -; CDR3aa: CASSTQQGSPLHF; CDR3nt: TGCGCCAGCAGCACCCAACAGGGCTCACCCCTCCACTTT
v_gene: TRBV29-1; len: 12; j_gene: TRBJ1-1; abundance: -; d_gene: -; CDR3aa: CSAPYRVTEAFF; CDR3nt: TGCAGCGCCCCGTACAGGGTTACTGAAGCTTTCTTT
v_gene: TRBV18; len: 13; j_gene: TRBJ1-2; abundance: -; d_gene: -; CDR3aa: CASSPVGNYGYTF; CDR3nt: TGTGCCAGCTCACCAGTGGGGAACTATGGCTACACCTTC
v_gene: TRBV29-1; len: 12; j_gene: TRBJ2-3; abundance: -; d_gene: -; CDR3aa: CSVESVRDTQYF; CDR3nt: TGCAGCGTTGAGTCGGTGAGGGATACGCAGTATTTT
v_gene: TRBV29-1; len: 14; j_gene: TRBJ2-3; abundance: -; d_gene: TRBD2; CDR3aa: CSVVTGGGTDTQYF; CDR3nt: TGCAGCGTTGTAACCGGGGGGGGCACAGATACGCAGTATTTT
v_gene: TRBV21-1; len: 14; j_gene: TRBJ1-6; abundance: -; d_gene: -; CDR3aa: CASSPRTGKSPLHF; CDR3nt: TGTGCCAGCAGCCCACGGACAGGGAAATCACCCCTCCACTTT